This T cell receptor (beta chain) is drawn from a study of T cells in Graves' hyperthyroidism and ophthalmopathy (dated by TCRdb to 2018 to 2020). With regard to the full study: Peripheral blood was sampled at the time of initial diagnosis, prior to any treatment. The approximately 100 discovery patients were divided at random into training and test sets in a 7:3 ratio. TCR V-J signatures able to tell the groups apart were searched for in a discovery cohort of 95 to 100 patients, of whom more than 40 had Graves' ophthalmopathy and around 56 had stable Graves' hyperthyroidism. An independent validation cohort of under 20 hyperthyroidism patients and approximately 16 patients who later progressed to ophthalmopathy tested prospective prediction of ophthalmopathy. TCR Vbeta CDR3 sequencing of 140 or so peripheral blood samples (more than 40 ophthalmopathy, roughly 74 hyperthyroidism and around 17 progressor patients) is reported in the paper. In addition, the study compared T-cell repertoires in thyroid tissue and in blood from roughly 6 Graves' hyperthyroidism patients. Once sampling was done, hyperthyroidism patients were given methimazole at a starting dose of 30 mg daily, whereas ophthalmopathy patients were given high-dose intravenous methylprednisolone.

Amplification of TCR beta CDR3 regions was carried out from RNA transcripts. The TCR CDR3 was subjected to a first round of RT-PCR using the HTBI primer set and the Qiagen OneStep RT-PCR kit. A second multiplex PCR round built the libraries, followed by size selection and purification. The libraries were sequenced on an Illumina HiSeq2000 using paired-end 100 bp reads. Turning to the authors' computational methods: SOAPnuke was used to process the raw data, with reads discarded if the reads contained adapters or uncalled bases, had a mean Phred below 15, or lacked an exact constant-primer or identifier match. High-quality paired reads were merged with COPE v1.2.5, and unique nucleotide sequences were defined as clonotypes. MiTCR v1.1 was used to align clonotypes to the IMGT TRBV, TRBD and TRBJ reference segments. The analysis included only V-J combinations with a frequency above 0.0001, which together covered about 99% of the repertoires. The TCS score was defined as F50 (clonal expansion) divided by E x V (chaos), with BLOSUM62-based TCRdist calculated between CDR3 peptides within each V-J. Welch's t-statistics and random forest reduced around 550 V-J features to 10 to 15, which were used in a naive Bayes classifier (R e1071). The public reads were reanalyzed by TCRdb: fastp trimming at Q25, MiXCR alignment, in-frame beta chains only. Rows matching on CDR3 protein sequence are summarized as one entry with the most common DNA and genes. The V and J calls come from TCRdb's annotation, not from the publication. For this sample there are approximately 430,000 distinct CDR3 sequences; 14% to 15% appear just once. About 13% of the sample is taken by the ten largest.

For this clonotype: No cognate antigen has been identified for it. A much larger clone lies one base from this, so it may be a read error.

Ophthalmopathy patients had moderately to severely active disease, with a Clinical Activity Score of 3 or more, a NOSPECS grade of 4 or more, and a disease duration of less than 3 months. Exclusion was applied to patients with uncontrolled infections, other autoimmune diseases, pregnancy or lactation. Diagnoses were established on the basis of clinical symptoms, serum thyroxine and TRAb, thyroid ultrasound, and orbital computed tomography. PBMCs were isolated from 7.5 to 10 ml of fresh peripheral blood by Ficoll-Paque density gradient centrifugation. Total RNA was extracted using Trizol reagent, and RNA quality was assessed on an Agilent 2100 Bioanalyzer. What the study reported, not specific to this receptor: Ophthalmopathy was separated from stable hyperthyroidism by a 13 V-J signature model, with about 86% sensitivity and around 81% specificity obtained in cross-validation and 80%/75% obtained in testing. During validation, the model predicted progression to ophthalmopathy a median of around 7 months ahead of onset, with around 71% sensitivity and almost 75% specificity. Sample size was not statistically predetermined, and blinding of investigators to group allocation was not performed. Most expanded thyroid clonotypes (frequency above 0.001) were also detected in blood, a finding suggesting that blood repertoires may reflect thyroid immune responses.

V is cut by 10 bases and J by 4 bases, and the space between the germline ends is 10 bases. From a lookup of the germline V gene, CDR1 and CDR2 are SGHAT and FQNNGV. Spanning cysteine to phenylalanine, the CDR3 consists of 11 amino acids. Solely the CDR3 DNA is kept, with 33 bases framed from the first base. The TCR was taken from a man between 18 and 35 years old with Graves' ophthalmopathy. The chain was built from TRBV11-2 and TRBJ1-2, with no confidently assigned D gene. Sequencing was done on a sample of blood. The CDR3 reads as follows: CANTLLYGYTF. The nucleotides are TGTGCCAACACCCTCCTCTATGGCTACACCTTC.